The 21 T cell receptor beta chains below come from one sample, sequenced in a study of T cell repertoires in cytomegalovirus infection. TCRdb reprocessed the reads via MiXCR and lists one record per CDR3 protein. This sample has tens of thousands of distinct CDR3 sequences, with 4% found just once. What was sequenced was PBMCs. Receptor source: a human donor in good health (CMV status not recorded). Some clones in this sample may be carry-over from other donors' samples.

This clonotype was found many times. The chain uses TRBV7-3 and TRBJ2-1; TRBD2 agrees at 9 bases. Germline CDR1 SGHTA, CDR2 FQGTGA. The ends lost 2 bases at V and 4 bases at J; junction bases unmatched: 3. CDR3 length: 15 residues. CDR3 protein: CASSLQLAGYNEQFF. CDR3 coding DNA: TGTGCCAGCAGCTTACAACTAGCGGGTTACAATGAGCAGTTCTTC.

This clonotype was counted at least ten times. The chain employs TRBV18 and TRBJ2-7; D might be TRBD2 (5 bases). The ends were cut back, 4 bases at V and 1 base at J, with 17 bases in the middle. The CDR3 loop spans 16 amino acids. Looked up from germline, CDR1 is KGHSH and CDR2 is LQKENI. In DNA, the CDR3 is TGTGCCAGCTCACTTGAACCGGGGTTAGTTTCCTACGAGCAGTACTTC. This encodes CASSLEPGLVSYEQYF.

This clonotype was observed many times. The CDR3 spells CASSHVAGTGADTQYF. DNA of the CDR3: TGTGCCAGCAGCCATGTCGCTGGGACAGGCGCAGATACGCAGTATTTT. This sequence joins TRBV11-2 and TRBJ2-3; TRBD1 agrees at 8 bases. The junction had 11 bases not matched to a gene; V was cut back by 5 bases and J by 4 bases. Germline CDR1 reads SGHAT; CDR2 reads FQNNGV. The CDR3 runs 16 residues.

This clonotype was observed many times. The V and J genes are TRBV7-2 and TRBJ2-7, with D perhaps given as TRBD1 or TRBD2 (6 bases each). The CDR3 extends over 15 amino acids. The germline CDR1 and CDR2 sequences are SGHTA and FQGNSA. Trimming took off 1 base at V and 5 bases at J, with 15 bases between the two ends. CDR3 loop: CASSLVRGLADEQYF. CDR3 nucleotide sequence: TGTGCCAGCAGCTTAGTTCGGGGGCTAGCCGACGAGCAGTACTTC.

Many counts were recorded for this clonotype. The rearrangement uses TRBV19 and TRBJ2-4; a weak D match, TRBD2 (6 bases). CDR1 and CDR2 from the germline V gene are LNHDA and SQIVND (reference sequence). V lost 4 bases, J lost 3 bases, and 10 bases lay in between. CDR3 length: 14 amino acids. The CDR3 DNA is TGTGCCAGTAGTAATCCGGGGGACAAAAACATTCAGTACTTC. Protein sequence: CASSNPGDKNIQYF. Full variable domain (missing parts from reference TRBV19 and TRBJ2-4): DGGITQSPKYLFRKEGQNVTLSCEQNLNHDAMYWYRQDPGQGLRLIYYSQIVNDFQKGDIAEGYSVSREKKESFPLTVTSAQKNPTAFYLCASSNPGDKNIQYFGAGTRLSVL.

The chain is built from TRBV6-6 and TRBJ2-7, with TRBD1 matching 7 bases. Germline trimming cut 7 bases from V and 0 bases from J; bases unmatched to any gene: 6. This CDR3 contains 14 residues. The germline V gene encodes CDR1 MNHNY and CDR2 SVGAGI (reference sequence). Here the CDR3 reads CASISHRGSYEQYF. The CDR3 bases are TGTGCCAGCATCAGCCACAGGGGCTCCTACGAGCAGTACTTC.

This clonotype was seen many times. The chain combines TRBV7-2 with TRBJ2-1; 9 positions agree with TRBD2. The CDR3 has 14 residues. In germline, CDR1 is SGHTA, CDR2 FQGNSA. Trimming cost V 5 bases and J 6 bases; bases outside gene matches: 5. The CDR3 nucleotides are TGTGCCAGCAGCCCGGGTAGCGGGAGCAATGAGCAGTTCTTC. It translates to CASSPGSGSNEQFF. The whole variable domain, remainder taken from reference TRBV7-2 and TRBJ2-1, is GAGVSQSPSNKVTEKGKDVELRCDPISGHTALYWYRQSLGQGLEFLIYFQGNSAPDKSGLPSDRFSAERTGGSVSTLTIQRTQQEDSAVYLCASSPGSGSNEQFFGPGTRLTVL.

This clonotype showed up many times. J is TRBJ2-7 and V is TRBV7-2; D may be TRBD2 (5 bases). The germline CDR1 and CDR2 sequences are SGHTA and FQGNSA. CDR3 length equals 15 residues. V was cut by 1 base and J by 7 bases, with 17 bases left in between. CDR3 nucleotide sequence: TGTGCCAGCAGCTTAGGACCAGAAGCGGCGCAGGAGCAGTACTTC. This sequence encodes CASSLGPEAAQEQYF.

This clonotype was observed a few times. The chain carries TRBV7-2 and TRBJ2-7, with D maybe TRBD2 (5 bases). This CDR3 region has 16 residues. Trimming took 1 base from V and 9 from J, leaving 22 bases between them. Germline V gene lookup returns CDR1 SGHTA and CDR2 FQGNSA. The CDR3 DNA is TGTGCCAGCAGCTTAGGAAGGCCAAGCGGTTCTGAAGGGCAGTACTTC. Amino acids: CASSLGRPSGSEGQYF.

This clonotype was counted at least ten times. The CDR3 DNA reads as TGTGCCAGCAGCTCGACCCTACAGCAGAACACTGAAGCTTTCTTT. This gives the protein CASSSTLQQNTEAFF. This chain connects TRBV7-2 to TRBJ1-1; D is ambiguous. Germline V CDR1 and CDR2: SGHTA, FQGNSA. This CDR3 comprises 15 residues. Trimming took off 4 bases at V and 1 base at J, with 13 bases between the two ends.

This clonotype occurred many times. This rearrangement joins TRBV7-9 to TRBJ2-1; D is uncertain. CDR1 and CDR2 (germline): SEHNR, FQNEAQ (reference sequence). This CDR3 is built from 11 residues. V lost 5 bases and J lost 3, with 2 bases in between. CDR3 in DNA: TGTGCCAGCAGCGGCTACAATGAGCAGTTCTTC. It encodes CASSGYNEQFF.

This clonotype was seen repeatedly, ten times or more. The chain carries TRBV6-1 and TRBJ1-5; possible D gene TRBD1, 5 bases. The CDR3 length is 14 residues. V was clipped by 6 bases and J by 0 bases, with 9 bases between them. Germline V gene lookup returns CDR1 MNHNS and CDR2 SASEGT. In DNA form, the CDR3 reads TGTGCCAGCAGAGATCAGGGTAGCAATCAGCCCCAGCATTTT. Amino acids: CASRDQGSNQPQHF.

This clonotype was counted at least ten times. This rearrangement joins TRBV6-5 to TRBJ2-3; D is possibly TRBD2 (6 bases). The ends were cut back, 0 bases at V and 0 bases at J, with 19 bases in the middle. This CDR3 is 19 amino acids long. Germline V lookup: CDR1 MNHEY, CDR2 SVGAGI. The DNA for the CDR3 is TGTGCCAGCAGTTACTCGGGCGGGGCTACGACCGCTAGCACAGATACGCAGTATTTT. Translated, it gives CASSYSGGATTASTDTQYF.

This clonotype was found many times. The V and J genes are TRBV4-3 and TRBJ2-1, with D maybe TRBD2 (6 bases). The length of the CDR3 is 15 residues. The V gene lost 0 bases and the J gene lost 3 bases, with 9 bases spanning the gap. Germline V gives CDR1 LGHNA, CDR2 YSLEER. This chain's CDR3 is CASSQDRGIYNEQFF. The DNA for the CDR3 is TGCGCCAGCAGCCAAGATCGCGGGATCTACAATGAGCAGTTCTTC.

This clonotype showed up many times. The CDR3 nucleotides are TGTGCCAGCAGCTTAGATGGGGGGGAAGATACGCAGTATTTT. Translation: CASSLDGGEDTQYF. The chain is built from TRBV7-8 and TRBJ2-3; 7 nucleotides agree with TRBD2. From germline, CDR1 is SGHVS and CDR2 FQNEAQ. The CDR3 runs 14 residues. J lost 5 bases, V lost 1 base, and 3 bases had no gene match.

This clonotype was seen at least ten times. This sequence joins TRBV18 and TRBJ1-1; no firm D call. Trimming stripped 0 bases from V and 0 bases from J, with 8 bases between. This CDR3 is 15 amino acids long. Germline CDR1 and CDR2: KGHSH and LQKENI. The CDR3 spells CASSPPSGVNTEAFF. CDR3 DNA sequence: TGTGCCAGCTCACCACCTTCCGGGGTGAACACTGAAGCTTTCTTT.

This clonotype was seen many times. The chain links TRBV2 to TRBJ2-3, with TRBD2 as a possible D gene (5 bases). Germline CDR1 is SNHLY and CDR2 is FYNNEI. The CDR3 loop spans 12 amino acids. V shed 7 bases and J shed 6 bases, with 11 bases lying between them. The CDR3 DNA sequence: TGTGCCAGCAAGAGGGATAGTGATACGCAGTATTTT. It yields the protein CASKRDSDTQYF.

This clonotype was counted many times. The J gene is TRBJ2-3, the V gene TRBV20-1; no clear D gene. Trimming removed 2 bases from V and 5 bases from J, with 8 bases in between. CDR3 size: 12 residues. Germline CDR1 DFQATT, CDR2 SNEGSKA (reference sequence). The CDR3 region is CSARSERDTQYF. Here the CDR3 DNA reads TGCAGTGCTAGAAGCGAAAGAGATACGCAGTATTTT.

This clonotype was recorded many times. V gene TRBV7-2 combines with J gene TRBJ2-3; possible D gene TRBD1, 6 bases. V lost 6 bases, J lost 6 bases, and 7 bases lay in between. The CDR3 totals 11 residues. Per the germline V gene, CDR1 is SGHTA and CDR2 is FQGNSA. CDR3 protein: CASRRGDTQYF. CDR3 coding DNA: TGTGCCAGCAGGAGGGGGGATACGCAGTATTTT. Combining the CDR3 with reference TRBV7-2 and TRBJ2-3 gives the whole variable domain GAGVSQSPSNKVTEKGKDVELRCDPISGHTALYWYRQSLGQGLEFLIYFQGNSAPDKSGLPSDRFSAERTGGSVSTLTIQRTQQEDSAVYLCASRRGDTQYFGPGTRLTVL.

This clonotype came up many times. The genes are TRBV7-2 and TRBJ1-1, with D hard to call. CDR3 length equals 15 residues. The germline gives CDR1 SGHTA, CDR2 FQGNSA. V was pared by 0 bases and J by 1 base, with 9 bases between. The CDR3 here is CASSLASQSNTEAFF. The CDR3 DNA is TGTGCCAGCAGCTTAGCTAGCCAGTCGAACACTGAAGCTTTCTTT.

There are many counts of this clonotype. The rearrangement joins TRBV7-2 to TRBJ1-3; 8 bases match TRBD1. The CDR3 covers 16 residues. Trimming cost V 3 bases and J 0 bases; bases outside gene matches: 4. Germline CDR1 SGHTA, CDR2 FQGNSA. CDR3 in DNA: TGTGCCAGCAGCTTGACAGGGGCCCGCTCTGGAAACACCATATATTTT. This codes for CASSLTGARSGNTIYF. Looking up the rest from reference TRBV7-2 and TRBJ1-3 gives the full variable domain: GAGVSQSPSNKVTEKGKDVELRCDPISGHTALYWYRQSLGQGLEFLIYFQGNSAPDKSGLPSDRFSAERTGGSVSTLTIQRTQQEDSAVYLCASSLTGARSGNTIYFGEGSWLTVV.